Presented here are 24 T cell receptor beta chains from one specimen sequenced in a study of technical replicates of blood from a few donors (dated by TCRdb to about 2017). Libraries came from the immunoSEQ multiplex PCR assay. TCRdb's version of the immuneACCESS table is confined to in-frame rearrangements and falls short of the full clone set. An unresolved V gene accounts for under half of the shortfall where checked; the remainder is of unknown origin. This sample is represented by 80,000 or so clones; roughly 94% of them were singletons. The top ten constitute more than 0.35% of the sample. The sample comprised T cells isolated from PBMCs. The source of these receptors is a human donor in good health.

CDR3 DNA sequence: TGTGCCAGCAGCCAAGAGGGATTTGGGGGGGGAGGAAGAACTGAAGCTTTCTTT. This sequence encodes CASSQEGFGGGGRTEAFF. V is TRBV4-2 and J is TRBJ1-1; a weak D match, TRBD1 (5 bases). Trimming cost V 0 bases and J 5 bases, with 22 bases left between them. Germline lookup yields CDR1 LGHNA and CDR2 YNFKEQ. The CDR3 is 18 amino acids.

The chain links TRBV15 to TRBJ2-3; 7 nucleotides align to TRBD2. J lost 0 bases, V lost 3 bases, and 6 bases had no gene match. Germline assignment: CDR1 LNHNV and CDR2 YYDKDF (reference sequence). The CDR3 has 16 amino acids. The CDR3 protein is CATSRDSSGSTDTQYF. The DNA for the CDR3 is TGTGCCACCAGCAGGGACTCTAGCGGCAGCACAGATACGCAGTATTTT.

This clone was seen just once. The gene calls are TRBV27 and TRBJ2-7; TRBD2 matches at 13 bases. The CDR3 is 13 amino acids. The germline gives CDR1 MNHEY, CDR2 SMNVEV (reference sequence). The V and J ends lost 10 bases and 7 bases, in that order; junction bases with no gene match: 7. The CDR3 reads CAIAPGLAGEQYF. In DNA form, the CDR3 reads TGTGCCATAGCACCGGGACTAGCGGGAGAGCAGTACTTC.

The chain has TRBV7-3 and TRBJ2-1; 10 bases align to TRBD1. Germline loops: CDR1 SGHTA, CDR2 FQGTGA. The CDR3 consists of 15 residues. The trim removed 3 bases at V and 8 bases at J, leaving 7 bases unmatched. CDR3 bases: TGTGCCAGCAGCTTGATAGGGACAGGGGAACATGAGCAGTTCTTC. Translating gives CASSLIGTGEHEQFF.

The V gene is TRBV5-4, the J gene TRBJ1-2; D perhaps matches TRBD1 (5 bases). CDR3 length: 13 residues. Looked up from germline, CDR1 is SGHNT and CDR2 is YYREEE (reference sequence). Deletions cut 0 bases from V and 2 bases from J, with 5 bases between. In DNA, the CDR3 is TGTGCCAGCAGCTTGGCAGGGAACTATGGCTACACCTTC. Translated: CASSLAGNYGYTF.

J is TRBJ1-1 and V is TRBV2; 7 bases agree with TRBD1. Germline-derived CDR1 and CDR2 are SNHLY and FYNNEI. The CDR3 is made up of 15 amino acids. CDR3 protein: CAVRVRQGLNTEAFF. CDR3 in DNA: TGTGCTGTCCGTGTAAGACAGGGCCTAAACACTGAAGCTTTCTTT.

The chain carries TRBV9 and TRBJ2-7, with TRBD2 matching over 7 bases. Germline V gene data show CDR1 as SGDLS and CDR2 as YYNGEE. The CDR3 sequence is 15 residues long. The ends lost 3 bases at V and 2 bases at J; junction bases unmatched: 8. CDR3 coding DNA: TGTGCCAGCAGCGCGGACGGACTAGGGCCCTACGAGCAGTACTTC. It encodes CASSADGLGPYEQYF.

The rearrangement links TRBV28 to TRBJ1-5, with 8 bases that match TRBD1. V dropped 7 bases and J dropped 7; count of bases not matched to a gene: 9. Germline CDR1 and CDR2: MDHEN and SYDVKM. This CDR3 is built from 14 residues. CDR3 coding DNA: TGTGCCAGCACCGGACAGGGTAAGGAGCAGCCCCAGCATTTT. Its protein is CASTGQGKEQPQHF.

Only one count was recorded for this clone. This chain links TRBV27 with TRBJ1-1, with TRBD1 matching 9 bases. J lost 5 bases, V lost 3 bases, and 4 bases had no gene match. The CDR3 is 14 amino acids. Germline V gives CDR1 MNHEY, CDR2 SMNVEV (reference sequence). The chain's CDR3 is CASSFHRGLTEAFF. The CDR3 nucleotides are TGTGCCAGCAGTTTTCACAGGGGGCTAACTGAAGCTTTCTTT.

The genes are TRBV6-1 and TRBJ1-1, with D possibly matching TRBD1 (6 bases). This CDR3 has 14 amino acids. Germline V lookup: CDR1 MNHNS, CDR2 SASEGT. Between the trimmed V and J ends, which lost 6 bases and 1 base, there was a span of 12 bases. CDR3 bases: TGTGCCAGCAGGCTCTTGGGACAGAACACTGAAGCTTTCTTT. The encoded protein is CASRLLGQNTEAFF.

J is TRBJ2-7 and V is TRBV4-1, with 8 bases aligning to TRBD1. Looked up from germline, CDR1 is MGHRA and CDR2 is YSYEKL. Germline trimming cut 6 bases from V and 3 bases from J; bases unmatched to any gene: 10. This CDR3 comprises 15 residues. The CDR3 DNA reads as TGCGCCAGCAGAGTGAGTCGGACAGGGAACTACGAGCAGTACTTC. Translating gives CASRVSRTGNYEQYF.

V and J are TRBV12-5 and TRBJ1-2, with TRBD1 matching over 12 bases. Germline V CDR1 and CDR2: LGHNT, FRNRAP. The V and J ends lost 5 bases and 5 bases, in that order; junction bases with no gene match: 6. This CDR3 is 15 amino acids long. The CDR3 here is CASGPGTGGFYGYTF. CDR3 sequence (DNA): TGTGCTAGTGGTCCCGGGACAGGGGGCTTTTATGGCTACACCTTC.

V usage is TRBV7-9 and J usage is TRBJ2-5; D unclear. The CDR3 length is 14 residues. CDR1 SEHNR and CDR2 FQNEAQ come from the germline V gene (reference sequence). The V end lost 2 bases, the J end lost 1 base, and 8 bases lay between the germline ends. DNA of the CDR3: TGTGCCAGCAGCTTAAAACAGAGCCAAGAGACCCAGTACTTC. It codes for CASSLKQSQETQYF.

The rearrangement links TRBV4-1 to TRBJ2-3; the match to TRBD2 covers 7 bases. CDR1 is MGHRA, CDR2 YSYEKL, per germline. The CDR3 runs to 19 residues. J gave up 0 bases and V 0 bases, and 12 bases lay outside the gene matches. The CDR3 DNA reads as TGCGCCAGCAGCCAAGATAGCCTAGCGGACCTTCTTAGCACAGATACGCAGTATTTT. The encoded protein is CASSQDSLADLLSTDTQYF.

The V gene is TRBV5-1, the J gene TRBJ2-3, with TRBD1 as a possible D gene (5 bases). CDR3 length: 13 residues. Germline V CDR1 and CDR2: SGHRS, YFSETQ. The V gene lost 5 bases and the J gene lost 4 bases, with 11 bases spanning the gap. CDR3 amino acids: CASRMVGPDTQYF. The CDR3 DNA reads TGCGCCAGCAGAATGGTGGGGCCAGATACGCAGTATTTT.

CDR3 sequence reads: CASSRGQGGTYTF. The CDR3 DNA follows: TGTGCCAGCAGCCGGGGACAGGGGGGGACCTACACCTTC. The V gene is TRBV27, the J gene TRBJ1-2, with 11 nucleotides matching TRBD1. The CDR3 sequence is 13 residues long. The germline CDR1 and CDR2 sequences are MNHEY and SMNVEV (reference sequence). With 6 bases clipped from V and 10 bases from J, the junction kept 7 bases outside the gene matches.

V usage is TRBV27 and J usage is TRBJ1-4, with TRBD1 identical over 10 bases. Germline values: CDR1 MNHEY, CDR2 SMNVEV (reference sequence). V lost 5 bases to trimming and J lost 7 bases; unmatched junction nucleotides: 4. The CDR3 is made up of 14 amino acids. The CDR3 reads CASSLTGGVEKLFF. The CDR3, as DNA: TGTGCCAGCAGTCTGACAGGGGGCGTTGAAAAACTGTTTTTT.

Here the CDR3 DNA reads TGTGCCAGCAGCTTATTGGTAGGAGACCACGAGCAGTACTTC. Translating gives CASSLLVGDHEQYF. This chain connects TRBV11-1 to TRBJ2-7; unclear D gene. CDR3 length: 14 amino acids. Germline loops: CDR1 SGHAT, CDR2 FQDESV (reference sequence). V gave up 2 bases and J gave up 5 bases, with 13 bases separating them.

This chain links TRBV5-4 with TRBJ1-4; the D gene is possibly TRBD1 (5 bases). The CDR3 spans 14 residues. The V end was cut by 6 bases, the J end by 8 bases, with 17 bases between. Per germline, CDR1 SGHNT and CDR2 YYREEE (reference sequence). The DNA for the CDR3 is TGTGCCAGCACCCGCACGGGGGGAGACGAAAAACTGTTTTTT. It codes for CASTRTGGDEKLFF.

This clone came up once. V gene TRBV7-9 combines with J gene TRBJ2-2; 7 nucleotides match TRBD2. Germline loops: CDR1 SEHNR, CDR2 FQNEAQ (reference sequence). This CDR3 has 15 amino acids. V lost 8 bases to trimming and J lost 0 bases; unmatched junction nucleotides: 6. The CDR3 region is CASLWGGPNTGELFF. DNA of the CDR3: TGTGCCAGCCTGTGGGGGGGACCGAACACCGGGGAGCTGTTTTTT.

The chain recombines TRBV6-1 with TRBJ1-4; maybe TRBD1 (6 bases). Deletions cut 0 bases from V and 5 bases from J, with 13 bases between. This CDR3 is built from 16 residues. In germline, CDR1 is MNHNS, CDR2 SASEGT. Here the CDR3 DNA reads TGTGCCAGCAGTGAAGCAAGCGGGACATCGAATGAAAAACTGTTTTTT. Translated: CASSEASGTSNEKLFF.

The chain is built from TRBV7-9 and TRBJ2-1; D gene unclear. Germline CDR1 and CDR2: SEHNR and FQNEAQ (reference sequence). V lost 1 base, J lost 0 bases, and 7 bases lay in between. The CDR3 has 15 residues. The CDR3 here is CASSLGVFSYNEQFF. CDR3 sequence (DNA): TGTGCCAGCAGCTTAGGAGTGTTCTCCTACAATGAGCAGTTCTTC.

The genes are TRBV7-9 and TRBJ1-2; 12 bases agree with TRBD1. This CDR3 region has 19 residues. The V gene end was trimmed by 1 base and the J gene end by 7 bases; junction bases not matched to a gene: 16. The germline gives CDR1 SEHNR, CDR2 FQNEAQ (reference sequence). CDR3 nucleotides: TGTGCCAGCAGCTTAGGGTTCGGGACAGGGGGCGCGTATTTGATTGGCTACACCTTC. It translates to CASSLGFGTGGAYLIGYTF.

This clone was seen more than once but under ten times. The chain carries TRBV27 and TRBJ2-7; 9 bases line up with TRBD2. The length of the CDR3 is 15 residues. V lost 3 bases, J lost 2 bases, and 5 bases stayed unmatched. Germline V gene data show CDR1 as MNHEY and CDR2 as SMNVEV (reference sequence). This chain's CDR3 is CASSLREGYPYEQYF. CDR3 in DNA: TGTGCCAGCAGTTTGCGGGAGGGTTATCCCTACGAGCAGTACTTC.